This T cell receptor (beta chain) emerged from a study of T cell responses to AZD1222 COVID-19 vaccine. Findings and limits, study-wide: Repertoires were obtained solely post-peak T cell response. Compared with day 0, the breadth and depth of the Spike-specific TCR repertoire rose significantly after two doses of AZD1222. Clonal diversity may have been underestimated, and the donors were mostly white British, with more females than males. There were vaccine-associated CD4 TCRs across spike, dominant at 160-218 and 743-854.

This CDR3 is built from 15 residues. The germline V gene has CDR1 SGHAT and CDR2 FQNNGV. The trim removed 7 bases at V and 0 bases at J, leaving 7 bases unmatched. Repertoires were generated with immunoSEQ multiplex PCR, while TCRdb's copy carries only in-frame clones and drops some. The sample contains roughly 150,000 clones, 94% of which appear only once. A remark on this clone: Its target is unknown.

The sample here was peripheral blood, taken 28 days after the second AZD1222 dose. The TCR was taken from an adult who received the AZD1222 COVID-19 vaccine. The chain employs TRBV11-2 and TRBJ2-7, with TRBD1 matching over 9 bases. This chain's CDR3 is CASTSGDRVSYEQYF. The CDR3 DNA sequence: TGTGCCAGCACCTCCGGGGACAGGGTCTCCTACGAGCAGTACTTC.